This record concerns one TCR beta chain sequence. Authors' methods: Amplification from reference gene primers served as the basis for estimated nucleated cell counts. Assay used: immunoSEQ multiplex PCR; TCRdb lists only in-frame clones, some missing. That table gives V, J and clone size, and the DNA gave D and trimming. Here the sample spans some 140,000 clones, around 79% being singletons. These data are taken from a study of blood T cell repertoires in COVID-19. A Seattle source enrolled patients during active infection and followed them longitudinally. This CDR3 comprises 17 residues. Per the germline V gene, CDR1 is LNHDA and CDR2 is SQIVND (reference sequence). V shed 7 bases, J shed 8 bases, and the junction held 13 bases outside the gene matches.

The sample taken for sequencing was peripheral blood. This sequence was found in a woman between 65 and 79 years old with COVID-19, enrolled during active disease. The rearrangement links TRBV19 to TRBJ2-1, with 14 bases lining up with TRBD2. The CDR3 DNA sequence: TGTGCCAGTATAGGGACTAGCGGGGGACTCGTGGGGCATGAGCAGTTCTTC. Its translation is CASIGTSGGLVGHEQFF.